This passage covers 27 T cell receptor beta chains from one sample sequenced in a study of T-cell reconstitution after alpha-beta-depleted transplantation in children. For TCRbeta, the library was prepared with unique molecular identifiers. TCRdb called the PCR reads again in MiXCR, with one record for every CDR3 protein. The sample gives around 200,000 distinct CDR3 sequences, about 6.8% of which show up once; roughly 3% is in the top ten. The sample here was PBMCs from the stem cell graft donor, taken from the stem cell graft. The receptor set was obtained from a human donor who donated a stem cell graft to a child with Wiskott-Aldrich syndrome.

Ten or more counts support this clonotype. CDR3 sequence: CASSLGFPEAFF. CDR3 in DNA: TGTGCCAGCAGCTTAGGGTTCCCTGAAGCTTTCTTT. J is TRBJ1-1 and V is TRBV11-2; D is unclear. V gave up 1 base and J gave up 6 bases, with 6 bases separating them. The CDR3 runs to 12 residues. Germline-derived CDR1 and CDR2 are SGHAT and FQNNGV.

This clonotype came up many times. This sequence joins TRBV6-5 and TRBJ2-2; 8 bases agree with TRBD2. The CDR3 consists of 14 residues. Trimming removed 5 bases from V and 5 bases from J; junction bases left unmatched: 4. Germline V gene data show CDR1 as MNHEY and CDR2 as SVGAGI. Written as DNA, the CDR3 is TGTGCCAGCAGTAGCGGGGGAAGGACCGGGGAGCTGTTTTTT. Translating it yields CASSSGGRTGELFF.

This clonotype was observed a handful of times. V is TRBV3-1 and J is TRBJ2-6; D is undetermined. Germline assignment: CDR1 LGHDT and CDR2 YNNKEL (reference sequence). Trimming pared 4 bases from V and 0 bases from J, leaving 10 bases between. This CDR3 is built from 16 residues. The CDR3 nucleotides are TGTGCCAGCAGCCGAGGTCAAAGCTCTGGGGCCAACGTCCTGACTTTC. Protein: CASSRGQSSGANVLTF.

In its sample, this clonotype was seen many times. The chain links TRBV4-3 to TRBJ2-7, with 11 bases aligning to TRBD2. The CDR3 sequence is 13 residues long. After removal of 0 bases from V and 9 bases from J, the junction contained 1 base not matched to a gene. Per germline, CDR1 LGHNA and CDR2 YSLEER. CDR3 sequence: CASSQDTSGRQYF. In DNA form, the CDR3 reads TGCGCCAGCAGCCAAGATACTAGCGGGAGGCAGTACTTC.

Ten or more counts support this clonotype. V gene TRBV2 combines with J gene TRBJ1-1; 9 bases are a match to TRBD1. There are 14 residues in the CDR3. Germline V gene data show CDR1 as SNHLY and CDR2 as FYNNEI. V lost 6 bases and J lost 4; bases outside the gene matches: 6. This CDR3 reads CASRDRGGITEAFF. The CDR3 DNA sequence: TGTGCCAGCAGAGACAGGGGGGGGATCACTGAAGCTTTCTTT.

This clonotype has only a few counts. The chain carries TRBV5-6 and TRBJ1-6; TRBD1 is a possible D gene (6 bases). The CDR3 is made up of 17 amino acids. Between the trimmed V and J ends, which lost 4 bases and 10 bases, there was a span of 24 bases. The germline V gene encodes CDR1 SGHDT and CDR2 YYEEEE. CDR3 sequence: CASSDGGRDNFISPLHF. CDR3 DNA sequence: TGTGCCAGCAGCGATGGGGGGCGGGACAACTTTATCTCACCCCTCCACTTT.

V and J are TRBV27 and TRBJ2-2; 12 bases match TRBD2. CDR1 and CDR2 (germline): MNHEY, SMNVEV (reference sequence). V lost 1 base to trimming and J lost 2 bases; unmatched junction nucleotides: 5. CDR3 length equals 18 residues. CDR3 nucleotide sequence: TGTGCCAGCAGTTTATATCCTAGCGGGGGGGTAAACACCGGGGAGCTGTTTTTT. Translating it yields CASSLYPSGGVNTGELFF.

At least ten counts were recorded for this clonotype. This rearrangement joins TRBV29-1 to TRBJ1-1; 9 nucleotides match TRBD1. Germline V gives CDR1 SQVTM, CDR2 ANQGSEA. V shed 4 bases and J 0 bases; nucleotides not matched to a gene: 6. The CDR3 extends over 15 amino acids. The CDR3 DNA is TGCAGCGTTGGGGGACAGGGATGGATGAACACTGAAGCTTTCTTT. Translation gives CSVGGQGWMNTEAFF.

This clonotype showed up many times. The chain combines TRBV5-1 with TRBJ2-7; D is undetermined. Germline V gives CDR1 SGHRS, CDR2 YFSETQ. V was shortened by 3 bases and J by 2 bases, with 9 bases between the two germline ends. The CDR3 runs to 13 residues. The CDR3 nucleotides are TGCGCCAGCAGCTGGTCTGTCACCTACGAGCAGTACTTC. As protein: CASSWSVTYEQYF.

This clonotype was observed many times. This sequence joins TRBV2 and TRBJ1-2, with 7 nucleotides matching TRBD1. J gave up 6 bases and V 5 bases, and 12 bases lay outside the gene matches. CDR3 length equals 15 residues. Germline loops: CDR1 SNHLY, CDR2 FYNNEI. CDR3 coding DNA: TGTGCCAGCAGTAACCCTGGGACAGCCAAGCATGGCTACACCTTC. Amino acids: CASSNPGTAKHGYTF.

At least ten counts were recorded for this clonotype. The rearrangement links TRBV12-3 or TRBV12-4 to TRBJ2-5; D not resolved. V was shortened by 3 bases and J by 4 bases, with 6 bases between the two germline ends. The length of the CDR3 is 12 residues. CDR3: CASSFGGETQYF. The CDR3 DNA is TGTGCCAGCAGTTTTGGCGGAGAGACCCAGTACTTC.

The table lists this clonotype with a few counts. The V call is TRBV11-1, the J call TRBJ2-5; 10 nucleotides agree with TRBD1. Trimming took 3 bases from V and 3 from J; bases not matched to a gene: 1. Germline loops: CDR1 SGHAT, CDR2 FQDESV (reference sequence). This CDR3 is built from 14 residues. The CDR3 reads CASSFGQGEETQYF. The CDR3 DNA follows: TGTGCCAGCAGCTTCGGACAGGGGGAAGAGACCCAGTACTTC.

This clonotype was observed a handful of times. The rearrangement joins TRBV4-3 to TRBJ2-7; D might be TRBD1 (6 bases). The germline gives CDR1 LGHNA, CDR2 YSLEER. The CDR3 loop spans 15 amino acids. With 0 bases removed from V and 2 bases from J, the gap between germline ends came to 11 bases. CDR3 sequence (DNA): TGCGCCAGCAGCCAAGATGGGGGCTTAACCTACGAGCAGTACTTC. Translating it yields CASSQDGGLTYEQYF.

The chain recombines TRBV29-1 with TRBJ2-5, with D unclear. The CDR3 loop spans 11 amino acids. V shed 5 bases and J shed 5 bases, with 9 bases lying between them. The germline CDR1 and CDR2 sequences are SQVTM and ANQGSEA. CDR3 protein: CSVSMAETQYF. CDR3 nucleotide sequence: TGCAGCGTTTCAATGGCGGAGACCCAGTACTTC.

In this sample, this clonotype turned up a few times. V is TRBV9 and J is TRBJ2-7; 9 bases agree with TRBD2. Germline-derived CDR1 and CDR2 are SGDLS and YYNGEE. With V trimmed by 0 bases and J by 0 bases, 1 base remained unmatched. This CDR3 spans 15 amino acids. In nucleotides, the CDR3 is TGTGCCAGCAGCGTAGGCGGGAGGGCCTCCTACGAGCAGTACTTC. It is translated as CASSVGGRASYEQYF.

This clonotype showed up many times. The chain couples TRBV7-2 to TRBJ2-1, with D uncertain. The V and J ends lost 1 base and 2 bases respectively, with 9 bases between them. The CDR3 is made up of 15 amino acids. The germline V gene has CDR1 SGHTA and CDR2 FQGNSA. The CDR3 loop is CASSLVQATYNEQFF. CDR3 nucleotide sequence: TGTGCCAGCAGCTTAGTTCAGGCGACCTACAATGAGCAGTTCTTC. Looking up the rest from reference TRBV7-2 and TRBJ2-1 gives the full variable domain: GAGVSQSPSNKVTEKGKDVELRCDPISGHTALYWYRQSLGQGLEFLIYFQGNSAPDKSGLPSDRFSAERTGGSVSTLTIQRTQQEDSAVYLCASSLVQATYNEQFFGPGTRLTVL.

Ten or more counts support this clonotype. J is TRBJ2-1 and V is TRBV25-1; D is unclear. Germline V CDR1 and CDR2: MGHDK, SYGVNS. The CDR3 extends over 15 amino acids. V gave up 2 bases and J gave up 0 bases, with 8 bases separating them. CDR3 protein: CASSERLISYNEQFF. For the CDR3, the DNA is TGTGCCAGCAGTGAACGCTTAATCTCCTACAATGAGCAGTTCTTC.

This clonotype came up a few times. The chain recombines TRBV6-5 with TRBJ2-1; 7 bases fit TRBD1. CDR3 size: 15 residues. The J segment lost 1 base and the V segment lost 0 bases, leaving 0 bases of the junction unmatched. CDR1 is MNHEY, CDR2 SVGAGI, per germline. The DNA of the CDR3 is TGTGCCAGCAGTTACTCACAGGGGTCCTACAATGAGCAGTTCTTC. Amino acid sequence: CASSYSQGSYNEQFF.

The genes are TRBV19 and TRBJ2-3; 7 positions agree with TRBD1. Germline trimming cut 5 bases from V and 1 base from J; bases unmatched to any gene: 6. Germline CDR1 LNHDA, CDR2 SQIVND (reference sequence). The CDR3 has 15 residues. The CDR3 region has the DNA TGTGCCAGTAGTCTCGACAGGGCGGGCACAGATACGCAGTATTTT. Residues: CASSLDRAGTDTQYF.

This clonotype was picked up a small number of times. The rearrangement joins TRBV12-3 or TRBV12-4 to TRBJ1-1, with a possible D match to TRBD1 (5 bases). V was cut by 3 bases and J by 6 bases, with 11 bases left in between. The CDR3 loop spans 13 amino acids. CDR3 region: CASSFTRGAEAFF. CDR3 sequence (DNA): TGTGCCAGCAGTTTTACTCGGGGGGCTGAAGCTTTCTTT.

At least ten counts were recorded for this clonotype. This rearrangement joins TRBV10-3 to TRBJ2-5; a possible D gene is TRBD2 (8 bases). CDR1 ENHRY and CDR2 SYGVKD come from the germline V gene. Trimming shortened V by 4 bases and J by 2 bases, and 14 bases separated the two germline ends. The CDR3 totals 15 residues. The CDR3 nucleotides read TGTGCCATCAGTGCGGGGGGGACAGCGCAAGAGACCCAGTACTTC. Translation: CAISAGGTAQETQYF.

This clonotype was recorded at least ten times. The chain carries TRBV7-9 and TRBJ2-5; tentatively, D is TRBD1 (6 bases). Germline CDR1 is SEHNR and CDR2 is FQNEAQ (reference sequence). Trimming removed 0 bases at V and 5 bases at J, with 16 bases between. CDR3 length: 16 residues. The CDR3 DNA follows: TGTGCCAGCAGCTTAGCGGTGGCACAGGGACGGGAGACCCAGTACTTC. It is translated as CASSLAVAQGRETQYF.

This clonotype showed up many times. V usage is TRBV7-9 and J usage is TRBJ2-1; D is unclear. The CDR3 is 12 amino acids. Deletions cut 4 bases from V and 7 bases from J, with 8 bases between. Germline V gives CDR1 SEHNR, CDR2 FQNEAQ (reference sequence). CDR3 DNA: TGTGCCAGCAGCTCCGAACTGAATGAGCAGTTCTTC. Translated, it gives CASSSELNEQFF. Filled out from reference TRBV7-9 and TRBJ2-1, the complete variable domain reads DTGVSQNPRHKITKRGQNVTFRCDPISEHNRLYWYRQTLGQGPEFLTYFQNEAQLEKSRLLSDRFSAERPKGSFSTLEIQRTEQGDSAMYLCASSSELNEQFFGPGTRLTVL.

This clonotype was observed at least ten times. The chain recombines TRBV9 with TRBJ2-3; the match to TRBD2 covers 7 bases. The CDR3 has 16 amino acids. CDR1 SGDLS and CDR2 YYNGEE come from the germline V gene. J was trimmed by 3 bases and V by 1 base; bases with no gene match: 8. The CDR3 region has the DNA TGTGCCAGCAGCGTAAGCCCCAGCGGGATGACAGATACGCAGTATTTT. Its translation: CASSVSPSGMTDTQYF.

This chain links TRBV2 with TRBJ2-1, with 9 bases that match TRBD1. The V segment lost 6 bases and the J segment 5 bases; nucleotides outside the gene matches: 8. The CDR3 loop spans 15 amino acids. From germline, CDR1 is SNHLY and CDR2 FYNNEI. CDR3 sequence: CASRDRTGANNEQFF. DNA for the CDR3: TGTGCCAGCAGAGATCGGACAGGGGCCAACAATGAGCAGTTCTTC. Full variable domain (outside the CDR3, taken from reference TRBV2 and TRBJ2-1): EPEVTQTPSHQVTQMGQEVILRCVPISNHLYFYWYRQILGQKVEFLVSFYNNEISEKSEIFDDQFSVERPDGSNFTLKIRSTKLEDSAMYFCASRDRTGANNEQFFGPGTRLTVL.

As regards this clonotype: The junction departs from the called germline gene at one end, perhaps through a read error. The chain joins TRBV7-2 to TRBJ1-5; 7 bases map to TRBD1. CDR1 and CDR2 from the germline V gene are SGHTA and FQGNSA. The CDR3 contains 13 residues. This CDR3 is CANSLTGDQPQHF. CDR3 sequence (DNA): TGTGCCAACAGCCTCACAGGGGATCAGCCCCAGCATTTT. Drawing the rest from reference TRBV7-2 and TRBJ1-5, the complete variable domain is GAGVSQSPSNKVTEKGKDVELRCDPISGHTALYWYRQSLGQGLEFLIYFQGNSAPDKSGLPSDRFSAERTGGSVSTLTIQRTQQEDSAVYLCANSLTGDQPQHFGDGTRLSIL.

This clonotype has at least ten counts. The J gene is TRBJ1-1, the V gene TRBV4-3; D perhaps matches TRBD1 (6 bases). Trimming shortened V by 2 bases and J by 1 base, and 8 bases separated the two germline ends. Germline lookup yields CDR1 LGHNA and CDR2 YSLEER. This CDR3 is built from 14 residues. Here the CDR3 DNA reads TGCGCCAGCAGCCAAAGAGGGGGGAACACTGAAGCTTTCTTT. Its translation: CASSQRGGNTEAFF.